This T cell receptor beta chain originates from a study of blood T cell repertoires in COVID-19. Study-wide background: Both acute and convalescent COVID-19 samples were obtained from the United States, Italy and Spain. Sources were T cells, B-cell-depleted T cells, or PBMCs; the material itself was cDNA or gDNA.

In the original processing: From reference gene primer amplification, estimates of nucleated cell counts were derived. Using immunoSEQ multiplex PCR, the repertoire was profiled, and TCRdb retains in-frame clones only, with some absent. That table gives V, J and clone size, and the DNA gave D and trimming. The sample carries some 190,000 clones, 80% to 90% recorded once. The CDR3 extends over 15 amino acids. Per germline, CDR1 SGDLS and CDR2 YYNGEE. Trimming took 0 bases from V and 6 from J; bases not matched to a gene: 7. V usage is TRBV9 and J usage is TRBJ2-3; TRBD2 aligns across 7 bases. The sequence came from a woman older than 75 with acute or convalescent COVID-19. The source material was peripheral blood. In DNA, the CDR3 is TGTGCCAGCAGCGTAGCTCTGGGGGAGGGCGATACGCAGTATTTT. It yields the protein CASSVALGEGDTQYF.